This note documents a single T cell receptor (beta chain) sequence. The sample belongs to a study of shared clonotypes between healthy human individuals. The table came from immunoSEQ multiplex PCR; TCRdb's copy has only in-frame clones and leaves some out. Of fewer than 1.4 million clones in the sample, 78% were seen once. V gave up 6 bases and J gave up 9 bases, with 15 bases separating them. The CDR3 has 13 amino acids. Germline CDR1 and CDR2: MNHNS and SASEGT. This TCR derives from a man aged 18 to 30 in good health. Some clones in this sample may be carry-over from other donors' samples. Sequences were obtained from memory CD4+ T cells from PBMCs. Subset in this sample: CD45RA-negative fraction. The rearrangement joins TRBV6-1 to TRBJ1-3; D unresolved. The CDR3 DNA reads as TGTGCCAGCAGCCCCGGATGGCCAAGCACCATATATTTT. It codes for CASSPGWPSTIYF.